These 18 T cell receptor beta chains were all obtained from the same sample, sequenced in a study of radiotherapy plus CTLA-4 blockade in lung cancer (dated by TCRdb to 2016 to 2019). Library construction relied on the immunoSEQ multiplex PCR assay. TCRdb's version of the immuneACCESS table is confined to in-frame rearrangements and falls short of the full clone set. An unresolved V gene accounts for under half of the shortfall where checked; the remainder is of unknown origin. Across this sample there are 65,000 to 85,000 clones, with more than 70% seen only once. The ten largest clones add up to 16% of the sample. Sequencing was performed on peripheral blood, taken from a patient treated with radiotherapy plus ipilimumab. Receptors were obtained from a human donor with non-small cell lung cancer whose response to radiotherapy plus ipilimumab could not be evaluated. Some clones in this sample may be carry-over from other donors' samples.

The V and J genes are TRBV5-4 and TRBJ1-2, with 9 bases identical to TRBD1. Per germline, CDR1 SGHNT and CDR2 YYREEE (reference sequence). J lost 1 base, V lost 3 bases, and 4 bases had no gene match. The CDR3 extends over 15 amino acids. This CDR3 is CASSWGTGINYGYTF. The CDR3 nucleotides are TGTGCCAGCAGCTGGGGGACAGGGATTAACTATGGCTACACCTTC. The complete variable domain, with remaining parts taken from reference TRBV5-4 and TRBJ1-2, reads ETGVTQSPTHLIKTRGQQVTLRCSSQSGHNTVSWYQQALGQGPQFIFQYYREEENGRGNFPPRFSGLQFPNYSSELNVNALELDDSALYLCASSWGTGINYGYTFGSGTRLTVV.

The chain has TRBV4-2 and TRBJ1-5; 10 bases map to TRBD1. CDR1 and CDR2 from the germline V gene are LGHNA and YNFKEQ. J was trimmed by 1 base and V by 4 bases; bases with no gene match: 7. There are 17 residues in the CDR3. This CDR3 is CASSPDRGPPSNQPQHF. CDR3 in DNA: TGTGCCAGCAGCCCTGACAGGGGGCCTCCCAGCAATCAGCCCCAGCATTTT.

Remarks on this clone: An end of the junction does not agree with germline; a read error may underlie this. This chain's CDR3 is CASSQDIGSGKYERYF. The CDR3 DNA follows: TGCGCCAGCAGCCAAGATATCGGCAGCGGGAAATACGAGCGGTACTTC. The rearrangement uses TRBV4-3 and TRBJ2-7; 7 nucleotides line up with TRBD2. The CDR3 covers 16 residues. Germline loops: CDR1 LGHNA, CDR2 YSLEER.

The J gene is TRBJ2-2, the V gene TRBV7-9; perhaps TRBD1 as D (5 bases). CDR1 is SEHNR and CDR2 is FQNEAQ in the germline V gene (reference sequence). CDR3 length: 13 amino acids. V shed 8 bases and J shed 6 bases, with 13 bases lying between them. CDR3 sequence reads: CASDSPRAGELFF. CDR3 coding DNA: TGTGCCAGCGATTCTCCCAGGGCCGGGGAGCTGTTTTTT.

The chain employs TRBV5-4 and TRBJ2-3; 8 positions agree with TRBD1. Germline values: CDR1 SGHNT, CDR2 YYREEE (reference sequence). V lost 0 bases to trimming and J lost 3 bases; unmatched junction nucleotides: 6. The CDR3 is 16 amino acids. The DNA of the CDR3 is TGTGCCAGCAGCTTGGGCCCAGGACAGGGAACAGATACGCAGTATTTT. It codes for CASSLGPGQGTDTQYF. The full variable domain, in which reference TRBV5-4 and TRBJ2-3 provide the parts outside the CDR3, is ETGVTQSPTHLIKTRGQQVTLRCSSQSGHNTVSWYQQALGQGPQFIFQYYREEENGRGNFPPRFSGLQFPNYSSELNVNALELDDSALYLCASSLGPGQGTDTQYFGPGTRLTVL.

The rearrangement joins TRBV7-9 to TRBJ2-1; possibly TRBD2 for D (7 bases). The CDR3 extends over 15 amino acids. The V gene's germline CDR1 is SEHNR and CDR2 FQNEAQ (reference sequence). Trimming left V 2 bases short and J 4 bases short, with 12 bases between. In DNA, the CDR3 is TGTGCCAGCAGCTTAACCGGGGGGCCATACAATGAGCAGTTCTTC. Translation: CASSLTGGPYNEQFF.

Note on this clone: The junction does not match germline at one end; this may be a read error. V usage is TRBV5-1 and J usage is TRBJ1-4; possibly TRBD1 for D (5 bases). This CDR3 region has 15 residues. The germline CDR1 and CDR2 sequences are SGHRS and YFSETQ. In DNA, the CDR3 is TGCGCCAGCAGCTTGTACGGGACGGGGGATGAAAAACTGCTTTTT. It is translated as CASSLYGTGDEKLLF.

This clone appeared a single time. The chain joins TRBV10-3 to TRBJ2-7; D is perhaps TRBD2 (7 bases). CDR1 and CDR2 from the germline V gene are ENHRY and SYGVKD. This CDR3 region has 14 residues. Deletions cut 4 bases from V and 4 bases from J, with 14 bases between. The CDR3 region is CAISGGGGAYEQYF. The CDR3 bases are TGTGCCATCAGTGGGGGGGGCGGGGCTTACGAGCAGTACTTC.

A few counts support this clone. The chain is built from TRBV4-1 and TRBJ2-7; D is perhaps TRBD2 (6 bases). Germline values: CDR1 MGHRA, CDR2 YSYEKL. The CDR3 runs 14 residues. The V and J ends lost 0 bases and 6 bases respectively, with 12 bases between them. This CDR3 reads CASSQDGGVGEQYF. CDR3 DNA: TGCGCCAGCAGCCAAGACGGCGGGGTTGGCGAGCAGTACTTC.

This clone has just a few counts. The rearrangement uses TRBV29-1 and TRBJ2-2, with D perhaps matching TRBD1 (5 bases). The CDR3 has 14 residues. V was shortened by 7 bases and J by 0 bases, with 12 bases between the two germline ends. CDR1 is SQVTM, CDR2 ANQGSEA, per germline. The CDR3 DNA follows: TGCAGCGGAAGAGACAGTACGAACACCGGGGAGCTGTTTTTT. Its protein product is CSGRDSTNTGELFF.

The chain carries TRBV9 and TRBJ2-5, with D tentatively TRBD2 (6 bases). Germline CDR1 reads SGDLS; CDR2 reads YYNGEE. CDR3 length: 12 residues. With 4 bases removed from V and 4 bases from J, the gap between germline ends came to 8 bases. The CDR3 nucleotides read TGTGCCAGCAGCCGGCGGGGAGAGACCCAGTACTTC. Protein sequence: CASSRRGETQYF.

The V and J genes are TRBV18 and TRBJ2-3, with TRBD2 identical over 7 bases. V shed 4 bases, J shed 0 bases, and the junction held 7 bases outside the gene matches. Germline loops: CDR1 KGHSH, CDR2 LQKENI. The CDR3 is made up of 16 amino acids. The CDR3 coding sequence is TGTGCCAGCTCACTTCTCGCGGGGGTAAGCACAGATACGCAGTATTTT. Its protein is CASSLLAGVSTDTQYF. Supplemented by reference TRBV18 and TRBJ2-3, the full variable domain reads NAGVMQNPRHLVRRRGQEARLRCSPMKGHSHVYWYRQLPEEGLKFMVYLQKENIIDESGMPKERFSAEFPKEGPSILRIQQVVRGDSAAYFCASSLLAGVSTDTQYFGPGTRLTVL.

The chain combines TRBV5-1 with TRBJ1-2; D may be TRBD1 (6 bases). This CDR3 has 15 residues. The V end lost 4 bases, the J end lost 4 bases, and 17 bases lay between the germline ends. The germline gives CDR1 SGHRS, CDR2 YFSETQ. The CDR3 reads CASSASTGGGYGYTF. CDR3 DNA: TGCGCCAGCAGCGCGTCGACAGGTGGTGGCTATGGCTACACCTTC.

J is TRBJ2-7 and V is TRBV6-6, with 9 positions matching TRBD1. Trimming took 6 bases from V and 4 from J; bases not matched to a gene: 7. Germline loops: CDR1 MNHNY, CDR2 SVGAGI (reference sequence). The CDR3 totals 14 residues. DNA for the CDR3: TGTGCCAGCAGCCACGACAGGGGGAAATACGAGCAGTACTTC. This codes for CASSHDRGKYEQYF.

V usage is TRBV9 and J usage is TRBJ1-2; D remains unclear. Trimming removed 1 base from V and 2 bases from J, with 6 bases in between. CDR3 length: 13 amino acids. CDR1 SGDLS and CDR2 YYNGEE come from the germline V gene. CDR3 nucleotides: TGTGCCAGCAGCGTAACTGAGAACTATGGCTACACCTTC. It translates to CASSVTENYGYTF.

The V call is TRBV18, the J call TRBJ1-5; 8 bases fit TRBD1. Germline V gene data show CDR1 as KGHSH and CDR2 as LQKENI. Trimming took 5 bases from V and 1 from J; bases not matched to a gene: 4. The CDR3 has 15 amino acids. For the CDR3, the DNA is TGTGCCAGCTCATACCGACAGGGGAGCAATCAGCCCCAGCATTTT. As protein: CASSYRQGSNQPQHF.

The chain carries TRBV7-2 and TRBJ2-7, with a possible D match to TRBD2 (6 bases). There are 15 residues in the CDR3. V shed 6 bases and J shed 0 bases, with 15 bases lying between them. Germline V lookup: CDR1 SGHTA, CDR2 FQGNSA. CDR3 DNA sequence: TGTGCCAGCAGTTTAAGCGGGCCACTCTCCTACGAGCAGTACTTC. Amino acids: CASSLSGPLSYEQYF.

The gene calls are TRBV7-2 and TRBJ2-2, with 12 bases aligning to TRBD2. The CDR3 extends over 16 amino acids. Germline CDR1 reads SGHTA; CDR2 reads FQGNSA. J gave up 1 base and V 6 bases, and 3 bases lay outside the gene matches. The CDR3 protein is CASRPSGGVNTGELFF. The CDR3 nucleotides are TGTGCCAGCAGACCTAGCGGGGGGGTGAACACCGGGGAGCTGTTTTTT.